The present entry profiles one T cell receptor beta chain with its context. The target of this receptor is not known. No clone much larger than this one lies a single base away; base qualities are absent. From the germline V gene, CDR1 is MNHEY and CDR2 is SVGAGI. The CDR3 sequence holds 14 residues, the cysteine and phenylalanine included. Of all the DNA, just the CDR3 is kept, 42 bases in frame from base 1. Compared with germline, V lacks 6 bases and J lacks 5 bases; bases without a gene match: 10. The immunoSEQ Assay, a bias-controlled multiplex PCR, was used to amplify TCRbeta CDR3 regions from genomic DNA. The source study handled its data this way. Within the assay, amplification of reference gene primers was used to estimate how many nucleated cells each sample contained. Sequence reads were collapsed and filtered to measure the absolute abundance of every unique TCRbeta CDR3 rearrangement. Productive Simpson clonality was computed per sample as the square root of Simpson's diversity index over productive rearrangements. Here the immuneACCESS table is served through TCRdb, limited to in-frame sequences with V and J called. Missing clones are a known gap in these copies; in checked studies unresolved V genes cover under half, and the rest lacks a known reason. For V, J and clone size, that table is used; D and trimming come from the DNA. This sample holds about 140,000 clones; 85% were observed only once. The top ten clonotypes cover around 3% of the sample.

The data stem from a study of blood T cell repertoires in COVID-19 (dated by TCRdb to 2018 to 2021). Context from the whole study: The collaborator samples originated in the United States, Italy and Spain and spanned the acute and convalescent phases of COVID-19. The dataset comprised deeply sampled blood TCRbeta repertoires from subjects exposed to, actively infected with, or recovered from COVID-19. The material from the prospective study consisted of cDNA or gDNA derived from T cells, B-cell-depleted T cells, or PBMCs. HLA class I and class II types, where available, came from metadata supplied by the sample provider rather than from assay-based typing. A de-identified subject ID, COVID-19 status, age in years and sex were almost always included in the sample metadata. The samples were drawn from two sources: the first 160 participants of the ongoing ImmuneRACE study, and 950 to 1,500 subjects contributed by 6 global collaborators. The repertoires were made available in a free public database intended to serve as a resource for research on the immune response to SARS-CoV-2. Beyond this particular receptor, the publication reports: How much clinical and demographic metadata was included differed by source and by participant, and the metadata was provided uncurated.

Each collaborating institution followed its own protocols to collect whole blood in K2EDTA tubes. For TCRbeta analysis, collaborators shipped samples in one of three forms: frozen whole blood, isolated PBMCs, or DNA extracted from either of those sample types. The sample was peripheral blood. The receptor was derived from a man over 45 with acute or convalescent COVID-19. The chain couples TRBV6-5 to TRBJ2-7; 7 central bases correspond to TRBD1. The CDR3 protein: CASRTGTERDEQYF. The sequence in DNA is TGTGCCAGCAGGACCGGGACAGAAAGGGACGAGCAGTACTTC.